Listed below are T cell receptor beta chains from one sample, sequenced in a study of post-analysis software for immune sequencing data. TCRdb re-derived calls from the PCR reads in MiXCR, one entry per CDR3 protein. The sample has roughly 800,000 distinct CDR3 sequences, about 32% seen once. Sample: blood. These receptors were taken from a girl aged 5-17 years with multiple sclerosis. Both conserved end residues are part of each CDR3. A D gene is named only where the DNA matches it firmly. The listing skips clone size in some rows; elsewhere it reads once, few, many or a size class.

j_call: TRBJ1-1
d_call: -
clone_size: few
v_call: TRBV5-1
cdr3_nt: TGCGCCAGCAGCCCGGTTAAGACAGGAGTGAACACTGAAGCTTTCTTT
cdr3_aa: CASSPVKTGVNTEAFF

j_call: TRBJ1-2
d_call: -
clone_size: few
v_call: TRBV27
cdr3_nt: TGTGCCAGCAGTCCATCCCGAGGACGGCTCTATGGCTACACCTTC
cdr3_aa: CASSPSRGRLYGYTF

j_call: TRBJ1-2
d_call: TRBD1
clone_size: -
v_call: TRBV9
cdr3_nt: TGTGCCAGCAGCCATAAACAGGGGGGGAACTATGGCTACACCTTC
cdr3_aa: CASSHKQGGNYGYTF

j_call: TRBJ2-3
d_call: -
clone_size: few
v_call: TRBV7-2
cdr3_nt: TGTGCCAGCAGCCCAGGGGTCTCGAGGGATACGCAGTATTTT
cdr3_aa: CASSPGVSRDTQYF

j_call: TRBJ1-2
d_call: -
clone_size: -
v_call: TRBV20-1
cdr3_nt: TGCAGTGCTGGTAGACAGTACAACTATGGCTACACCTTC
cdr3_aa: CSAGRQYNYGYTF

j_call: TRBJ1-4
d_call: -
clone_size: -
v_call: TRBV7-8
cdr3_nt: TGTGCCAGCAGCTTAGGAGGTGGCCTCCTGCAGGAAAAACTGTTTTTT
cdr3_aa: CASSLGGGLLQEKLFF

j_call: TRBJ1-2
d_call: -
clone_size: few
v_call: TRBV6-5
cdr3_nt: TGTGCCAGCAGTTACGGGGGCGCGAACTATGGCTACACCTTC
cdr3_aa: CASSYGGANYGYTF

j_call: TRBJ2-1
d_call: TRBD2
clone_size: -
v_call: TRBV11-1
cdr3_nt: TGTGCCAGCAGCGCCCGACTAGCGGGGGGGCGTGAGCAGTTCTTC
cdr3_aa: CASSARLAGGREQFF

j_call: TRBJ2-7
d_call: -
clone_size: few
v_call: TRBV5-5
cdr3_nt: TGTGCCAGCAGCCCGGGACGGCTGACCTACGGGCAGTACTTC
cdr3_aa: CASSPGRLTYGQYF

j_call: TRBJ2-3
d_call: -
clone_size: -
v_call: TRBV7-2
cdr3_nt: TGTGCCAGCAGCACGAGGACGAGGGGCACGGATACGCAGTATTTT
cdr3_aa: CASSTRTRGTDTQYF

j_call: TRBJ2-1
d_call: TRBD2
clone_size: -
v_call: TRBV7-9
cdr3_nt: TGTGCCAGCAGCCCTCAGCTAGCGGGAGGCCAGGTCGAGCAGTTCTTC
cdr3_aa: CASSPQLAGGQVEQFF

j_call: TRBJ2-1
d_call: TRBD2
clone_size: -
v_call: TRBV27
cdr3_nt: TGTGCCAGCAGTCGCACCACAGGACTAGCCTACAATGAGCAGTTCTTC
cdr3_aa: CASSRTTGLAYNEQFF

j_call: TRBJ1-1
d_call: -
clone_size: -
v_call: TRBV5-1
cdr3_nt: TGCGCCAGCAGCTTTCAAGGGATGGGCACTGAAGCTTTCTTT
cdr3_aa: CASSFQGMGTEAFF

j_call: TRBJ2-5
d_call: -
clone_size: -
v_call: TRBV29-1
cdr3_nt: TGCAGCGTTGAAGACGTAAAGGGGGTCGGCGAGACCCAGTACTTC
cdr3_aa: CSVEDVKGVGETQYF

j_call: TRBJ2-7
d_call: -
clone_size: -
v_call: TRBV27
cdr3_nt: TGTGCCAGCAGTGGGGGACTCACATACTACGAGCAGTACTTC
cdr3_aa: CASSGGLTYYEQYF

j_call: TRBJ1-5
d_call: -
clone_size: few
v_call: TRBV19
cdr3_nt: TGTGCCAGTACCCTCGGAGGGGGTCGTGGCAATCAGCCCCAGCATTTT
cdr3_aa: CASTLGGGRGNQPQHF